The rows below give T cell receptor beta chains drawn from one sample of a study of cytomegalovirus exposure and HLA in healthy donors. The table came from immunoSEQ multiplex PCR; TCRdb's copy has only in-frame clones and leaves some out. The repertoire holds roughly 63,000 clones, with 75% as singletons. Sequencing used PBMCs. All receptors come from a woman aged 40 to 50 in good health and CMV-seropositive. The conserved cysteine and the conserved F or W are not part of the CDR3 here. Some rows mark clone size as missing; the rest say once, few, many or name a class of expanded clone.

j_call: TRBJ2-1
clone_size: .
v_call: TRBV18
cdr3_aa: ASSPPGTSDYNEQF

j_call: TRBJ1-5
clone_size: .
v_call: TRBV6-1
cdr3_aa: ASSTQGNSNQPQH

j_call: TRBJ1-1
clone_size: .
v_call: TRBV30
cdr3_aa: AWSVRVTVNTEAF

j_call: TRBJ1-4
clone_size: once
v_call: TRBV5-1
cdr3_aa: ASSQQGAEEKLF

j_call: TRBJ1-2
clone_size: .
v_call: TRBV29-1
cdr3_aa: SALPNRNYGYT

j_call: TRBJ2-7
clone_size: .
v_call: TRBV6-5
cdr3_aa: ASSMGQILSYEQY

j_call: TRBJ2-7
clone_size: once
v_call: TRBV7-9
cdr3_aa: SSSLLPAEQY

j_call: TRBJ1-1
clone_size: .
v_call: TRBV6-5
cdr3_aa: ASSSDSSTEAF

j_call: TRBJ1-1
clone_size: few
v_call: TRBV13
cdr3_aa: ASSLEGDNTEAF

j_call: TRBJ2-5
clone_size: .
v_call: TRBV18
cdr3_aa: ASSPGQGPETQY

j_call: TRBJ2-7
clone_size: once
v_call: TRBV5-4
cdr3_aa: ASSLSSGHSYEQY

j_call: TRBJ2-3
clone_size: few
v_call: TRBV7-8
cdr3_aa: ASRRYRGGTDTQY